A single sample is the source of the 3 T cell receptor beta chains below, sequenced in a study of blood T cell repertoires in COVID-19. The assay was immunoSEQ multiplex PCR, and TCRdb's table has in-frame clones only and misses some. This table holds roughly 180,000 clones, 81% found once. Source material: PBMCs or T cells enriched from blood (not recorded which). These receptors all stem from a woman aged 40 to 55 with acute COVID-19.

This rearrangement joins TRBV4-1 to TRBJ2-1; the match to TRBD2 covers 11 bases. With 5 bases clipped from V and 9 bases from J, the junction kept 9 bases outside the gene matches. The CDR3 runs 15 residues. CDR1 is MGHRA and CDR2 is YSYEKL in the germline V gene. The CDR3 DNA reads TGCGCCAGCAGCGTTAGCGGGAGGGGGGGGTCTGAGCAGTTCTTC. This translates into CASSVSGRGGSEQFF.

The table lists this clone with a count of one. The rearrangement uses TRBV30 and TRBJ2-1; 13 nucleotides line up with TRBD2. Trimming removed 0 bases from V and 7 bases from J; junction bases left unmatched: 15. Germline V CDR1 and CDR2: GTSNPN, SVGIG (reference sequence). This CDR3 contains 19 residues. The CDR3 loop reads CAWSVPRTSGRRGWNEQFF. The CDR3 DNA is TGTGCCTGGAGTGTTCCCAGGACTAGCGGGAGACGGGGCTGGAATGAGCAGTTCTTC.

This chain connects TRBV7-2 to TRBJ2-2, with 15 bases lining up with TRBD2. This CDR3 has 19 amino acids. V gave up 4 bases and J gave up 0 bases; unmatched junction bases: 6. Germline assignment: CDR1 SGHTA and CDR2 FQGNSA. CDR3 region: CASSSHRTSGRANTGELFF. The CDR3 region has the DNA TGTGCCAGCAGCTCGCACAGGACTAGCGGGAGGGCGAACACCGGGGAGCTGTTTTTT.